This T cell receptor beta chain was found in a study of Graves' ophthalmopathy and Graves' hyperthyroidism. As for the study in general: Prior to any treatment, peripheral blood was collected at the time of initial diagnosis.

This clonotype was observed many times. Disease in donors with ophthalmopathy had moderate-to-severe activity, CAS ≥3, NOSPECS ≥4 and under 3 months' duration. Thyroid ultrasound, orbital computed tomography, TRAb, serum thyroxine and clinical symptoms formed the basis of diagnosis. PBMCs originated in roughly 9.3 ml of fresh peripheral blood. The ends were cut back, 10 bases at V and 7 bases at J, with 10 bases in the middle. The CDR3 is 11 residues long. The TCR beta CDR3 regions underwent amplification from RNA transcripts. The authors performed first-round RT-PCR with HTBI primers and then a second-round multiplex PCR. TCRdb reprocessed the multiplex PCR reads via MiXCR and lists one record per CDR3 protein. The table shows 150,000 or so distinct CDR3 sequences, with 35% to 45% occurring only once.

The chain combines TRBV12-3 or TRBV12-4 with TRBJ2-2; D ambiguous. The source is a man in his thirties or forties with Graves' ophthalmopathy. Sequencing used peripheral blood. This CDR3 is CATGDGGELFF. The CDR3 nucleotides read TGTGCCACCGGAGATGGCGGGGAGCTGTTTTTT.